Listed below are T cell receptor beta chains from one sample, sequenced in a study of identifying expanded T cells in peripheral blood. TCRdb's table, derived via immunoSEQ multiplex PCR, lists solely in-frame clones and lacks some. The data show about 100,000 clones, with around 90% seen just once and 4.5% to 6.5% held by the top ten. Sequences were obtained from blood. The receptors shown here come from a person aged 18 to 70 in good health. Each CDR3 is given with its conserved first and last residue. D genes are given only for firm matches. Some rows mark clone size as missing; the rest say once, few, many or name a class of expanded clone.

V	D	J	size	CDR3	DNA
TRBV29-1	-	TRBJ2-7	-	CSVQARGVGSYEQYF	TGCAGCGTTCAAGCTAGGGGTGTCGGCTCCTACGAGCAGTACTTC
TRBV9	-	TRBJ2-6	-	CASSVAVSGANVLTF	TGTGCCAGCAGCGTAGCCGTCTCTGGGGCCAACGTCCTGACTTTC
TRBV5-1	TRBD1	TRBJ1-2	-	CASSLGGTAANYGYTF	TGCGCCAGCAGCTTGGGTGGGACAGCAGCTAACTATGGCTACACCTTC
TRBV18	-	TRBJ2-3	-	CASSPPGADTQYF	TGTGCCAGCTCACCCCCGGGGGCAGATACGCAGTATTTT
TRBV11-2	TRBD2	TRBJ2-5	-	CASSSPGRTETQYF	TGTGCCAGCAGCTCCCCCGGGAGGACAGAGACCCAGTACTTC
TRBV2	-	TRBJ1-6	few	CATNIGSFNSPLHF	TGTGCCACGAACATAGGCAGTTTTAATTCACCCCTCCACTTT
TRBV5-1	-	TRBJ2-3	-	CASSTGEHQGGIDTQYF	TGCGCCAGCAGCACGGGAGAGCATCAGGGCGGGATAGATACGCAGTATTTT
TRBV29-1	-	TRBJ1-1	-	CSVGMGGGTEAFF	TGCAGCGTTGGGATGGGGGGAGGCACTGAAGCTTTCTTT
TRBV29-1	TRBD1	TRBJ1-4	once	CSGMTGWGEKLFF	TGCAGCGGCATGACAGGGTGGGGTGAAAAACTGTTTTTT
TRBV6-1	TRBD1	TRBJ2-1	-	CASSVRTGTGNNEQFF	TGTGCCAGCAGTGTTCGTACCGGGACAGGGAACAATGAGCAGTTCTTC
TRBV5-6	-	TRBJ1-5	few	CASSSRQGGQPQHF	TGTGCCAGCAGCTCTAGGCAGGGAGGTCAGCCCCAGCATTTT
TRBV7-9	-	TRBJ1-6	-	CASSLQVPNSPLHF	TGTGCCAGCAGCCTACAGGTTCCTAATTCACCCCTCCACTTT
TRBV10-3	TRBD1	TRBJ2-2	-	CAISESIAGGTGELFF	TGTGCCATCAGTGAGTCGATAGCAGGGGGAACCGGGGAGCTGTTTTTT
TRBV28	TRBD2	TRBJ2-1	-	CASRGGAGLYNEQFF	TGTGCCAGCAGGGGGGGAGCGGGGCTTTATAATGAGCAGTTCTTC
TRBV7-9	-	TRBJ2-3	once	CAVRGADTQYF	TGTGCCGTCCGCGGTGCAGATACGCAGTATTTT
TRBV6-1	-	TRBJ2-5	-	CASTGGHKETQYF	TGTGCCAGCACTGGAGGACACAAAGAGACCCAGTACTTC
TRBV19	-	TRBJ2-3	-	CASSIGAGLEDTQYF	TGTGCCAGTAGTATCGGAGCCGGGTTGGAGGATACGCAGTATTTT
TRBV30	-	TRBJ1-2	-	CAWRSWGASGYTF	TGTGCCTGGAGGAGTTGGGGGGCAAGTGGCTACACCTTC
TRBV12-5	-	TRBJ1-1	-	CASGLGHMNTEAFF	TGTGCTAGTGGTTTGGGGCACATGAACACTGAAGCTTTCTTT
TRBV19	-	TRBJ1-1	-	CASSMDGGRTEAFF	TGTGCCAGTAGTATGGATGGAGGGCGCACTGAAGCTTTCTTT
TRBV5-4	TRBD2	TRBJ2-2	-	CASSLSGRPGELFF	TGTGCCAGCAGCTTGAGCGGGAGGCCCGGGGAGCTGTTTTTT
TRBV27	-	TRBJ1-6	-	CASSSGRTDNSPLHF	TGTGCCAGCAGTTCTGGGCGGACAGATAATTCACCCCTCCACTTT
TRBV28	-	TRBJ1-2	-	CASSPRGGGLYGYTF	TGTGCCAGCAGTCCCCGCGGGGGGGGATTATATGGCTACACCTTC
TRBV10-3	-	TRBJ1-2	-	CAITMDAAGNYGYTF	TGTGCCATCACCATGGACGCGGCGGGGAACTATGGCTACACCTTC
TRBV5-1	-	TRBJ2-7	-	CASSLQQQVGEQYF	TGCGCCAGCAGCTTGCAACAACAGGTGGGCGAGCAGTACTTC
TRBV7-2	-	TRBJ1-2	-	CASSLGAGNGYTF	TGTGCCAGCAGCTTAGGGGCAGGGAATGGCTACACCTTC
TRBV5-4	-	TRBJ1-1	once	CASSLTGSGTEAFF	TGTGCCAGCAGCTTAACAGGGTCGGGCACTGAAGCTTTCTTT
TRBV5-1	-	TRBJ2-2	-	CASSLLDTGELFF	TGCGCCAGCAGCTTGTTGGACACCGGGGAGCTGTTTTTT